A selection of T cell receptor beta chains follows, all from one sample in a study of blood T cells in healthy people across ages. A single record per CDR3 protein comes from TCRdb applying MiXCR to the 5' RACE reads. This table holds fewer than 2,000,000 distinct CDR3 sequences, roughly 43% found once. The sequenced sample was blood. These receptors all stem from a human donor in good health. Both conserved end residues are part of each CDR3. Fields, in order: V gene, D gene, J gene, clone size, CDR3 DNA, CDR3 protein. A D gene is named only where the DNA matches it firmly. Only part of the rows carry a size: once, few, many, or a class if the clone is expanded.

TRBV6-1	NA	TRBJ2-7	NA	TGTGCCAGCAGTGGTGGGGCTGGAGACGAGCAGTACTTC	CASSGGAGDEQYF
TRBV7-9	TRBD1	TRBJ2-4	NA	TGTGCCAGCAGCCCGTCGACAGGGGAGCTCTACAATGAGCAGTACTTC	CASSPSTGELYNEQYF
TRBV7-2	NA	TRBJ1-5	NA	TGTGCCAGCAGCTTAGATTTAGGCCCTCTGCCCCAGCATTTT	CASSLDLGPLPQHF
TRBV7-8	NA	TRBJ1-2	NA	TGTGCCAGCAGCTTAGGACACTCCTCTAACTATGGCTACACCTTC	CASSLGHSSNYGYTF
TRBV29-1	NA	TRBJ2-4	NA	TGCAGCGCCAAACCCACAGCTTTCCAAAACATTCAGTACTTC	CSAKPTAFQNIQYF
TRBV20-1	TRBD2	TRBJ2-1	NA	TGCAGTGCTAGTTCGACTAGCGAACGCGAGCAGTTCTTC	CSASSTSEREQFF
TRBV7-2	NA	TRBJ2-5	NA	TGTGCCAGCAGCACCGGGACAAGTCTGTTCCAAGAGACCCGGTACTTC	CASSTGTSLFQETRYF
TRBV9	NA	TRBJ1-5	NA	TGTGCCAGCAGCGGACAGGCTGGCGATCAGCCCCAGCATTTT	CASSGQAGDQPQHF
TRBV19	TRBD1	TRBJ1-4	few	TGTGCCAGTAGTCCCCGACAGGGGAGTGAAAAACTGTTTTTT	CASSPRQGSEKLFF
TRBV7-2	TRBD2	TRBJ2-1	few	TGTGCCAGCAGCTTAGCCCCGGGAGGGGGGAGACCCTCCTACAATGAGCAGTTCTTC	CASSLAPGGGRPSYNEQFF
TRBV20-1	NA	TRBJ2-1	few	TGCAGTGGGGTCGGGGCGAGCTCCTACAATGAGCAGTTCTTC	CSGVGASSYNEQFF
TRBV12-3/TRBV12-4	NA	TRBJ1-1	NA	TGTGCCAGCAGTTTTGCGGAGATGAACACTGAAGCTTTCTTT	CASSFAEMNTEAFF
TRBV29-1	TRBD1	TRBJ2-1	NA	TGCAGCGCCCGACCGGGACAGGGGGCAAATGGGCAGTTCTTC	CSARPGQGANGQFF
TRBV12-3/TRBV12-4	NA	TRBJ2-3	NA	TGTGCCAGCAACCCCTCCACAGGGTCCACAGATACGCAGTATTTT	CASNPSTGSTDTQYF
TRBV5-1	TRBD2	TRBJ2-3	few	TGCGCCAGCAGCCGGCCTATAGCGGGGGGTTTCGGAGATACGCAGTATTTT	CASSRPIAGGFGDTQYF
TRBV13	TRBD2	TRBJ2-3	NA	TGTGCCAGCAGCTTAGGCACTAGCGGGGGGGCTCTATATACGCAGTATTTT	CASSLGTSGGALYTQYF
TRBV20-1	NA	TRBJ1-2	NA	TGCAGTGCTCCTCGATGGGCGCCAGGGGCGGGTGGCTACACCTTC	CSAPRWAPGAGGYTF
TRBV5-1	NA	TRBJ2-1	NA	TGCGCCAGCAGCGTGCGAGGGGAAGTCTCCTACAATGAGCAGTTCTTC	CASSVRGEVSYNEQFF
TRBV4-2	TRBD1	TRBJ1-2	few	TGTGCCAGCAGCCAAGGGGGACAGATCCACTATGGCTACACCTTC	CASSQGGQIHYGYTF